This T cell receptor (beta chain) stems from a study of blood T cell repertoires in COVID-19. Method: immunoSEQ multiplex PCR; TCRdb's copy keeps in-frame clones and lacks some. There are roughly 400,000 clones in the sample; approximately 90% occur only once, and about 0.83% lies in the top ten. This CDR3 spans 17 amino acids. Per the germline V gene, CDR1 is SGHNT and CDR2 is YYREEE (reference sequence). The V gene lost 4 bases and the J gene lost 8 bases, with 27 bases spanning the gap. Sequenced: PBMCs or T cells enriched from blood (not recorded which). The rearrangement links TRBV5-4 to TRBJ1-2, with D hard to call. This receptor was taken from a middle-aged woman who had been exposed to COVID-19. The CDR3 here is CASSLGSTVGDRGGYTF. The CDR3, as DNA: TGTGCCAGCAGCCTAGGATCCACCGTAGGAGACCGAGGGGGCTACACCTTC.